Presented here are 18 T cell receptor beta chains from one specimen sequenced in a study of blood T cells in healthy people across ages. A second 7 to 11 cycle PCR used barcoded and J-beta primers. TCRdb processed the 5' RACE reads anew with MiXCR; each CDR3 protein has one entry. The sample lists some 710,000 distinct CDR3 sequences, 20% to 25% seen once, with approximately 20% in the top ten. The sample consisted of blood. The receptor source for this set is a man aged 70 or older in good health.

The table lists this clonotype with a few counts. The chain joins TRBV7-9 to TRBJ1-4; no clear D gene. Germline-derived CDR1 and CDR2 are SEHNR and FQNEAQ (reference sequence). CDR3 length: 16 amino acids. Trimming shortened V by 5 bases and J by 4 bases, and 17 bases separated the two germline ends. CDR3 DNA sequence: TGTGCCAGCAGCCCCCTTGGGAGGGCCAATAATGAAAAACTGTTTTTT. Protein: CASSPLGRANNEKLFF.

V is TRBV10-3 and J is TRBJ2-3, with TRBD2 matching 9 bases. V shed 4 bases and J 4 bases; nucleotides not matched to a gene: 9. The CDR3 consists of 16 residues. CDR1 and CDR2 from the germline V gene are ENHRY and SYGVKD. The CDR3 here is CAISGGSSGNSDTQYF. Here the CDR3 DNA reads TGTGCCATCAGTGGGGGATCTAGCGGGAACTCAGATACGCAGTATTTT.

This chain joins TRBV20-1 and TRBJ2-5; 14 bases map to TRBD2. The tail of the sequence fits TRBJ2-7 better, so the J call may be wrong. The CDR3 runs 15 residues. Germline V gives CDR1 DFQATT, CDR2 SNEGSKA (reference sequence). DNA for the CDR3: TGCAGTGCTAGAGAATCGACTAGCGGGAGGGACGAGCAGTACGTC. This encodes CSARESTSGRDEQYV.

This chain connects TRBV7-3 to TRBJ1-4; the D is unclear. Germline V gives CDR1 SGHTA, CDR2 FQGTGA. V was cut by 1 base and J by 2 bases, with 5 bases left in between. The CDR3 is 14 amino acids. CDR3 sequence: CASSLSTTNEKLFF. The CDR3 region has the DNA TGTGCCAGCAGCTTAAGTACTACTAATGAAAAACTGTTTTTT.

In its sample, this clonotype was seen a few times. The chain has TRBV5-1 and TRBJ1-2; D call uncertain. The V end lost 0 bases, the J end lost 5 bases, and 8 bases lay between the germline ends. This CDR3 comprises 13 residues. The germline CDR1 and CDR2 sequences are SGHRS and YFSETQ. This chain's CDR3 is CASSLGWEYGYTF. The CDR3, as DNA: TGCGCCAGCAGCTTGGGGTGGGAGTATGGCTACACCTTC.

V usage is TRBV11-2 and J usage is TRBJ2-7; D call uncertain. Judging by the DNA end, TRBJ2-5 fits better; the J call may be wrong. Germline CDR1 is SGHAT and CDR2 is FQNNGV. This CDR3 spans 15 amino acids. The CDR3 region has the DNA TGTGCCAGCAGCTTCATGGGCCAGTACCAAGAGACCCAGTACTTC. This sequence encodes CASSFMGQYQETQYF.

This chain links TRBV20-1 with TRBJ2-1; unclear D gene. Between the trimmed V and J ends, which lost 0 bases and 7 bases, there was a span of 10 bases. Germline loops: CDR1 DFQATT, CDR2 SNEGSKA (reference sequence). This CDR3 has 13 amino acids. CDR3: CSARDLVGNEQFF. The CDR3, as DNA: TGCAGTGCTAGAGATCTAGTAGGGAATGAGCAGTTCTTC.

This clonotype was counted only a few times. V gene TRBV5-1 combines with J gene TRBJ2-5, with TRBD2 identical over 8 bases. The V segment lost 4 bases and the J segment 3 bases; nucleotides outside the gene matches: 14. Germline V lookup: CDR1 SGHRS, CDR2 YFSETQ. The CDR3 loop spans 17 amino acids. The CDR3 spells CASSHFPGGPMEETQYF. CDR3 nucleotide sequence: TGCGCCAGCAGCCATTTTCCGGGGGGGCCTATGGAAGAGACCCAGTACTTC.

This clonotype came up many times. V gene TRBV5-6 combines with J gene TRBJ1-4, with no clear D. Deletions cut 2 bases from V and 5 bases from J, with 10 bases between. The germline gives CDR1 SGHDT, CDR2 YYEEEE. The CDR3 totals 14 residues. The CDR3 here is CASSFKSGNEKLFF. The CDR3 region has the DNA TGTGCCAGCAGCTTTAAGTCAGGCAATGAAAAACTGTTTTTT.

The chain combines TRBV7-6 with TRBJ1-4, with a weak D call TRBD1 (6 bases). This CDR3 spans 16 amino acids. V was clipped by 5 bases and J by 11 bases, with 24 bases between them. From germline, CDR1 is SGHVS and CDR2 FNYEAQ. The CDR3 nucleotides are TGTGCCAGCAGCCTAGGCATGGGGGGCCAGACTGGGAAACTGTTTTTT. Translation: CASSLGMGGQTGKLFF.

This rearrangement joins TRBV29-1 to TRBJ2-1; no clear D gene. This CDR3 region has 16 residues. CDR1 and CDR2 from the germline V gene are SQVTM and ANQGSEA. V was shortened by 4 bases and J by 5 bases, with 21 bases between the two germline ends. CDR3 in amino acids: CSVAPEPGPPDNEQFF. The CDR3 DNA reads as TGCAGCGTTGCCCCCGAACCAGGACCTCCGGACAATGAGCAGTTCTTC.

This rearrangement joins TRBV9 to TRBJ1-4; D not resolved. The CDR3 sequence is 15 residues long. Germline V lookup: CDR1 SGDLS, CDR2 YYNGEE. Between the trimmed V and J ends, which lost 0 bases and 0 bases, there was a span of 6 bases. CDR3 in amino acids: CASSVGWSTNEKLFF. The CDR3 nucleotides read TGTGCCAGCAGCGTAGGATGGTCAACTAATGAAAAACTGTTTTTT.

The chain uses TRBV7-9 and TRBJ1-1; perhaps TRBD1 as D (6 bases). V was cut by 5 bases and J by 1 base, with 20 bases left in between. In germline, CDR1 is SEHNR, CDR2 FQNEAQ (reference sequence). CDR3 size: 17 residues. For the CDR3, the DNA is TGTGCCAGCAGCCCACCTTCGGCGGGGGGCGGGAACACTGAAGCTTTCTTT. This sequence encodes CASSPPSAGGGNTEAFF.

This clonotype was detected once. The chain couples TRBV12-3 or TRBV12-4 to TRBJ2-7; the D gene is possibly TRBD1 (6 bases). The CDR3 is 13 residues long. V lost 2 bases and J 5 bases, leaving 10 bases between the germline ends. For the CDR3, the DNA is TGTGCCAGCAGTTTAATTAACAGGGACGAGCAGTACTTC. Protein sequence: CASSLINRDEQYF.

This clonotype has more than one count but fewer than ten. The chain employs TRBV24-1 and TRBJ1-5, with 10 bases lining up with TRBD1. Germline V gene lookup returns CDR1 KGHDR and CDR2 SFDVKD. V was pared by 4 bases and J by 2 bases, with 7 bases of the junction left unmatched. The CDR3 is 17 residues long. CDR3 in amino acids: CATSERTGGKGNQPQHF. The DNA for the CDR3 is TGTGCCACCAGTGAAAGGACAGGGGGAAAGGGCAATCAGCCCCAGCATTTT.

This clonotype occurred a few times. The CDR3, as DNA: TGTGCCAGCAGCCCACCCTCGCGGACACCCCTCCACTTT. This codes for CASSPPSRTPLHF. This chain uses TRBV7-2 with TRBJ1-6; no definite D call. Looked up from germline, CDR1 is SGHTA and CDR2 is FQGNSA. The CDR3 is 13 amino acids. The V and J ends lost 5 bases and 11 bases respectively, with 13 bases between them.

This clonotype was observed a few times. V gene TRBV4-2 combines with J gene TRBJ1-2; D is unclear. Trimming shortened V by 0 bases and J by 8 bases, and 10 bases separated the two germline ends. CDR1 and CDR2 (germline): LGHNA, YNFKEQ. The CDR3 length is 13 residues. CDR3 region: CASSQDTQVGYTF. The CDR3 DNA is TGTGCCAGCAGCCAAGATACGCAGGTCGGCTACACCTTC.

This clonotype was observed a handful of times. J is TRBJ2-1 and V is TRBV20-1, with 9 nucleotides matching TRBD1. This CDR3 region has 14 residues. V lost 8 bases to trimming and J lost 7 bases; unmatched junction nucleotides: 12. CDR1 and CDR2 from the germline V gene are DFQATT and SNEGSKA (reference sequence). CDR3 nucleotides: TGCAGTACCCGTGGGACAGGGTACGCAAATGAGCAGTTCTTC. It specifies CSTRGTGYANEQFF.